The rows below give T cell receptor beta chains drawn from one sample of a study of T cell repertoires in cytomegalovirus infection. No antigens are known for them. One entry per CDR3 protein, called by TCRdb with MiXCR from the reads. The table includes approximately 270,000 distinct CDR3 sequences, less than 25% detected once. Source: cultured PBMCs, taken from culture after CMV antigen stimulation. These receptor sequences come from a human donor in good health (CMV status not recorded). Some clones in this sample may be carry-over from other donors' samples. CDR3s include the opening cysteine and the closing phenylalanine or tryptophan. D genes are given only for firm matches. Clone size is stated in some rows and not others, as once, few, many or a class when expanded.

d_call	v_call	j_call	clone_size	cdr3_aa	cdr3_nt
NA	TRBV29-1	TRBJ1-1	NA	CSVETGPGRKNTEAFF	TGCAGCGTTGAGACAGGACCCGGGCGCAAGAACACTGAAGCTTTCTTT
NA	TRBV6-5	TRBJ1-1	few	CASSYTQLNTEAFF	TGTGCCAGCAGTTACACGCAGCTGAACACTGAAGCTTTCTTT
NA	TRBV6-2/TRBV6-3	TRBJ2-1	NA	CASSDPLVPQFF	TGTGCCAGCAGTGACCCACTAGTGCCGCAGTTCTTC
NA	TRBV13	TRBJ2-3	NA	CASSTGSGGPDTQYF	TGTGCCAGCAGCACAGGTAGTGGGGGGCCAGATACGCAGTATTTT
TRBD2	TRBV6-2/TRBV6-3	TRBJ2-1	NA	CASSLGTSVHNEQFF	TGTGCCAGCAGCCTCGGGACTAGCGTACACAATGAGCAGTTCTTC
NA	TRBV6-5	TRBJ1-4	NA	CASRRDISNEKLFF	TGTGCCAGCAGGAGAGACATATCCAATGAAAAACTGTTTTTT
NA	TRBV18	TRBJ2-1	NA	CASSPQGAGASEQFF	TGTGCCAGCTCCCCCCAAGGCGCGGGGGCAAGTGAGCAGTTCTTC
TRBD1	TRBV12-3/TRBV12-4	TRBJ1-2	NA	CASSHTDRGVDGYTF	TGTGCCAGCAGCCACACAGACAGGGGCGTCGACGGCTACACCTTC
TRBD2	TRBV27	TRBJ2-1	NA	CATFGLAGTNEQFF	TGTGCCACATTCGGACTAGCGGGAACGAATGAGCAGTTCTTC
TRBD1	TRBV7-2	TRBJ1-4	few	CASSRGQARGEKLFF	TGTGCCAGCAGCCGGGGACAGGCCCGGGGTGAAAAACTGTTTTTT
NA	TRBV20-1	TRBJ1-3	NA	CSAGGHRVVGNTIYF	TGCAGTGCTGGGGGACACCGGGTGGTTGGAAACACCATATATTTT
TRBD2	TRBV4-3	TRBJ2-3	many	CASSRILAGVTDTQYF	TGCGCCAGCAGCCGGATACTAGCGGGAGTCACAGATACGCAGTATTTT
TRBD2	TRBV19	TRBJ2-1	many	CASSIVTSGANEQFF	TGTGCCAGTAGTATAGTTACTAGCGGGGCCAATGAGCAGTTCTTC
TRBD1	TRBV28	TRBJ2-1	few	CASSLAAGQGRNEQFF	TGTGCCAGCAGTTTAGCTGCGGGACAGGGCAGGAATGAGCAGTTCTTC
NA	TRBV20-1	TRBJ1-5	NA	CSARAGNSNQPQHF	TGCAGTGCTAGGGCCGGGAATAGCAATCAGCCCCAGCATTTT
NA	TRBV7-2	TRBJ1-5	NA	CASSLGYFSNQPQHF	TGTGCCAGCAGCTTAGGGTACTTCTCGAATCAGCCCCAGCATTTT
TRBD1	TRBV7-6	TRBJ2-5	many	CASSLTGGNLVGGTQYF	TGTGCCAGCAGCCTAACAGGGGGCAACCTGGTAGGGGGGACCCAGTACTTC
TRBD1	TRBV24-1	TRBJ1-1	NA	CATSTGAYTEAFF	TGTGCCACCTCTACAGGGGCATACACTGAAGCTTTCTTT
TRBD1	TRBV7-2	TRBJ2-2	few	CASSLVPGQGSATGELFF	TGTGCCAGCAGCCTAGTCCCGGGACAGGGTTCGGCGACCGGGGAGCTGTTTTTT
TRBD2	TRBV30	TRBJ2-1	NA	CACEREVENEQFF	TGTGCCTGCGAGCGGGAGGTGGAAAATGAGCAGTTCTTC
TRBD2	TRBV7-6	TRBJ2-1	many	CASSLELAGGGDEQFF	TGTGCCAGCAGCTTAGAACTAGCGGGAGGAGGCGATGAGCAGTTCTTC
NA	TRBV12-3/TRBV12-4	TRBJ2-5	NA	CASKWRTREDGETQYF	TGTGCCAGCAAGTGGAGGACCAGGGAGGACGGGGAGACCCAGTACTTC
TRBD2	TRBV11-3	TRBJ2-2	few	CASSLHPGGRGTGELFF	TGTGCCAGCAGCCTACACCCCGGCGGGAGAGGTACCGGGGAGCTGTTTTTT
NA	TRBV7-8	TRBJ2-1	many	CASSSQTMSSYNEQFF	TGTGCCAGCAGCTCCCAGACCATGAGCTCCTACAATGAGCAGTTCTTC
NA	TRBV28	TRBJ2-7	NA	CASSWAYEQYF	TGTGCCAGCAGTTGGGCCTACGAGCAGTACTTC
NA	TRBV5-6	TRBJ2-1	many	CASSFSDYNEQFF	TGTGCCAGCAGCTTCTCGGACTACAATGAGCAGTTCTTC
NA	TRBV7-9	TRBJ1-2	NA	CASSLAKPYGYTF	TGTGCCAGCAGCTTAGCGAAGCCCTATGGCTACACCTTC
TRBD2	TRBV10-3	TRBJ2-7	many	CAIKERTSGTYEQYF	TGTGCCATCAAAGAGAGGACTAGCGGGACCTACGAGCAGTACTTC
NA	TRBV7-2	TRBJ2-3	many	CASSRGGAYPDTQYF	TGTGCCAGCAGCCGCGGCGGGGCCTACCCAGATACGCAGTATTTT
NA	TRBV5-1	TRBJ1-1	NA	CASSLATVNTEAFF	TGCGCCAGCAGCTTGGCTACGGTGAACACTGAAGCTTTCTTT
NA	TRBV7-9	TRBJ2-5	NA	CASSLPEGTQYF	TGTGCCAGCAGCTTACCAGAAGGGACCCAGTACTTC
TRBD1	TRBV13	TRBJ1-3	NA	CASSSGTGAGNTIYF	TGTGCCAGCAGCTCCGGGACAGGGGCTGGAAACACCATATATTTT